This TCR beta chain appears in the sequencing data of a study of beta chain features in type 1 diabetes. A note on this clone: Its antigen is unidentified.

Via CD45RO/CCR7/CD25/CD127/CD95/CD27, cells of the CD4+ naive, central memory, regulatory and stem cell-like memory subsets were sorted. Germline CDR1 and CDR2: SQVTM and ANQGSEA. The CDR3 is 16 amino acids. V was trimmed by 4 bases and J by 4 bases, leaving 21 bases between them. Overall study findings and caveats: Type 1 diabetes patients showed a moderate but significant shortening of TCRB CDR3s in all four CD4+ subsets.

Expressed TCRB transcripts were sequenced because the isolated RNA had all been reverse transcribed beforehand. The table came from immunoSEQ multiplex PCR; TCRdb's copy has only in-frame clones and leaves some out. The table records some 280,000 clones, 14% of them present only once. The clonotype was recovered from a man aged 30 to 45 with type 1 diabetes. Sequenced: naive CD4+ T cells from blood. This chain uses TRBV29-1 with TRBJ2-3, with D tentatively TRBD1 (5 bases). CDR3 sequence: CSVGVLDKGNPDTQYF. CDR3 bases: TGCAGCGTTGGGGTTTTGGACAAAGGAAACCCAGATACGCAGTATTTT.